A single T cell receptor (beta chain) is shown here with its context. This clone was picked up a small number of times. It has no known antigen specificity. Base qualities are not recorded, but no much larger clone differs from it by a single base. The data stem from a study of blood T cell repertoires in COVID-19 (dated by TCRdb to the early 2020s). With respect to the entire study: Samples from collaborators originated in the United States, Italy and Spain and spanned both the acute and convalescent phases of COVID-19. The repertoires were made available in a free public database intended to serve as a resource for research on the immune response to SARS-CoV-2. The samples were drawn from two sources: the first 160 participants of the ongoing ImmuneRACE study, and over 950 subjects contributed by 6 global collaborators. The prospective study material was composed of cDNA or gDNA derived from T cells, B-cell-depleted T cells, or PBMCs. A de-identified subject ID, COVID-19 status, age in years and sex were almost always included in the sample metadata. Where available, HLA class I and class II types were taken from metadata supplied by the sample provider and were not determined by assay-based typing. Deeply sampled blood TCRbeta repertoires from subjects exposed to, actively infected with, or recovered from COVID-19 were included in the dataset.

There are 16 amino acids in the CDR3, from cysteine to phenylalanine inclusive. The kept DNA is CDR3 alone, 48 bases in frame from the first base. V loses 4 bases of germline sequence and J loses 0 bases, and the interval between the two ends is 11 bases. CDR1 SGDLS and CDR2 YYNGEE were looked up in the germline V gene. Each collaborating institution followed its own protocols to collect whole blood in K2EDTA tubes. For TCRbeta analysis, collaborators shipped samples in one of three forms: frozen whole blood, isolated PBMCs, or DNA extracted from either of those sample types. The immunoSEQ Assay, a bias-controlled multiplex PCR, was used to amplify TCRbeta CDR3 regions from genomic DNA. The paper's data handling went like this. The number of nucleated cells in each sample was estimated by amplification of reference gene primers within the assay. To quantify the absolute abundance of each unique TCRbeta CDR3 rearrangement, sequence reads were collapsed and filtered. For each sample, productive Simpson clonality was calculated by taking the square root of Simpson's diversity index across productive rearrangements. Not all clones reach the TCRdb copy of this immuneACCESS table, which keeps in-frame sequences only. Checked studies attribute under half of the gap to unresolved V genes and leave the rest unexplained. V and J calls plus clone size are reproduced from that table; the DNA served to infer D and trimming. Counted in this sample were around 320,000 clones; roughly nine tenths of them appeared once. Of the sample, about 2% is held by the ten largest clones.

The study at large found these results: The amount of clinical and demographic metadata varied by source and participant and was provided uncurated.

The receptor chain draws on TRBV9 and TRBJ1-6; the D gene is not confidently resolved. The sequenced sample was peripheral blood. The receptor comes from a man aged 18 to 29 with active or convalescent COVID-19. Read as DNA, the sequence is TGTGCCAGCAGCCTACGGGGTAGCTCCTATAATTCACCCCTCCACTTT. It translates to CASSLRGSSYNSPLHF.